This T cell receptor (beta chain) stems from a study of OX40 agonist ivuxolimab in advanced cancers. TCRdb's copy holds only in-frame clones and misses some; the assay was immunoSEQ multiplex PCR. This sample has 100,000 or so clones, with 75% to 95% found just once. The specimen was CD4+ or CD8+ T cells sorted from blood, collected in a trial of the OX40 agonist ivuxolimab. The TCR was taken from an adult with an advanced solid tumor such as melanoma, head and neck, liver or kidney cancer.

Here the CDR3 DNA reads TGCAGCACCTGGGGAGAGACCCAGTACTTC. Translation: CSTWGETQYF. The chain is built from TRBV29-1 and TRBJ2-5; D gene uncertain. This CDR3 has 10 residues. V gave up 8 bases and J gave up 4 bases, with 8 bases separating them. Per the germline V gene, CDR1 is SQVTM and CDR2 is ANQGSEA.